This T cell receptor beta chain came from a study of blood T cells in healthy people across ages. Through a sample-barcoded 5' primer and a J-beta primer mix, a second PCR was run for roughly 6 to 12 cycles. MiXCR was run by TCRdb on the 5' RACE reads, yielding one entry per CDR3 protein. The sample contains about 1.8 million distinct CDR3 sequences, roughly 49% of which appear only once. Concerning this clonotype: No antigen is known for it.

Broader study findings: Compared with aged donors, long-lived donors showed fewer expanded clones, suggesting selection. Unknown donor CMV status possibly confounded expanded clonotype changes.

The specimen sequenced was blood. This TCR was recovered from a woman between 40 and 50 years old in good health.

CDR3 in DNA: TGCAGTGCTAGAGATGCCCAAGTGGTCCACTTT. It translates to CSARDAQVVHF. The chain couples TRBV20-1 to TRBJ1-6, with D uncertain. Trimming cost V 0 bases and J 17 bases, with 11 bases left between them. The CDR3 consists of 11 residues. Looked up from germline, CDR1 is DFQATT and CDR2 is SNEGSKA (reference sequence).